The next 24 T cell receptor beta chains were all read from a single sample in a study of shared clonotypes between healthy human individuals. Naive-designated CD8 cells lacked CD45RO, were positively enriched for CCR7, and omitted terminally differentiated effector memory CD45RA+ cells. This table comes from immunoSEQ multiplex PCR, and its TCRdb copy is limited to in-frame clones, with some not included. This table has about 2,200,000 clones, about 92% appearing once. The sequencing input was naive CD8+ T cells from PBMCs. These receptors all stem from a man aged 18 to 30 in good health. Some clones in this sample may be carry-over from other donors' samples.

The chain combines TRBV9 with TRBJ2-7; D ambiguous. V lost 3 bases to trimming and J lost 1 base, with 11 bases between them. Per the germline V gene, CDR1 is SGDLS and CDR2 is YYNGEE. The CDR3 extends over 14 amino acids. CDR3 amino acids: CASSASRVSYEQYF. For the CDR3, the DNA is TGTGCCAGCAGCGCTTCACGGGTTTCCTACGAGCAGTACTTC.

The V and J genes are TRBV10-3 and TRBJ1-1; perhaps TRBD1 as D (6 bases). The CDR3 spans 14 residues. CDR1 and CDR2 (germline): ENHRY, SYGVKD. V was clipped by 3 bases and J by 5 bases, with 13 bases between them. The DNA for the CDR3 is TGTGCCATCAGTGAACGGGGGGCAAGGACTGAAGCTTTCTTT. Protein sequence: CAISERGARTEAFF.

The chain combines TRBV7-9 with TRBJ2-5, with D possibly being TRBD2 (5 bases). In germline, CDR1 is SEHNR, CDR2 FQNEAQ (reference sequence). Trimming shortened V by 7 bases and J by 7 bases, and 13 bases separated the two germline ends. The length of the CDR3 is 12 residues. CDR3 sequence reads: CASTWGEATQYF. CDR3 coding DNA: TGTGCCAGCACATGGGGAGAGGCGACCCAGTACTTC.

This clone was counted only a few times. Distinct nucleotide sequences in the sample also encode this CDR3. The V call is TRBV4-1, the J call TRBJ1-1; D is unclear. This CDR3 is built from 13 residues. V was shortened by 5 bases and J by 4 bases, with 11 bases between the two germline ends. From germline, CDR1 is MGHRA and CDR2 YSYEKL. CDR3 DNA: TGCGCCAGCAGCAATAGGGTAGCCACTGAAGCTTTCTTT. This gives the protein CASSNRVATEAFF.

In DNA form, the CDR3 reads TGCGCCAGCAGCCCCTTTGGGGGCGGGACAACCTACGAGCAGTACTTC. As protein: CASSPFGGGTTYEQYF. This chain connects TRBV4-1 to TRBJ2-7, with D possibly being TRBD1 or TRBD2 (6 bases each). CDR1 and CDR2 from the germline V gene are MGHRA and YSYEKL. CDR3 length: 16 amino acids. V shed 4 bases and J shed 2 bases, with 18 bases lying between them.

V and J are TRBV9 and TRBJ1-5, with a tentative D call TRBD1 (6 bases). Deletions cut 0 bases from V and 8 bases from J, with 9 bases between. The CDR3 length is 13 residues. Germline CDR1 is SGDLS and CDR2 is YYNGEE. CDR3 protein: CASSVGRGKPQHF. The CDR3 DNA reads TGTGCCAGCAGCGTAGGCAGGGGAAAGCCCCAGCATTTT.

This clone was detected only once. V and J are TRBV5-4 and TRBJ2-3; no firm D call. There are 14 residues in the CDR3. V gave up 2 bases and J gave up 0 bases, with 7 bases separating them. Germline assignment: CDR1 SGHNT and CDR2 YYREEE (reference sequence). The CDR3 DNA reads as TGTGCCAGCAGCTTATCGGGTAGCACAGATACGCAGTATTTT. This codes for CASSLSGSTDTQYF.

The gene calls are TRBV5-3 and TRBJ2-2, with TRBD2 matching 15 bases. TRBV5-3 is an ORF for which the function is uncertain. With V trimmed by 0 bases and J by 7 bases, 1 base remained unmatched. This CDR3 spans 16 amino acids. The CDR3 bases are TGTGCCAGAAGCTTGGGGACTAGCGGGAGGGGCGGGGAGCTGTTTTTT. This sequence encodes CARSLGTSGRGGELFF.

In DNA form, the CDR3 reads TGTGCCAGCAGCTTAGCGTCCGGGACAGGGCCCAATCAGCCCCAGCATTTT. It specifies CASSLASGTGPNQPQHF. V usage is TRBV7-2 and J usage is TRBJ1-5, with 9 bases lining up with TRBD1. The germline gives CDR1 SGHTA, CDR2 FQGNSA. With 0 bases clipped from V and 3 bases from J, the junction kept 6 bases outside the gene matches. CDR3 length: 17 residues.

This chain uses TRBV28 with TRBJ2-5; the D gene is possibly TRBD1 (5 bases). The V and J ends lost 3 bases and 2 bases respectively, with 13 bases between them. The CDR3 is made up of 15 amino acids. Germline V gene sequence: CDR1 MDHEN, CDR2 SYDVKM. CDR3 coding DNA: TGTGCCAGCAGTTTCAGGGAAAGATGGCAAGAGACCCAGTACTTC. Protein product: CASSFRERWQETQYF. Combining the CDR3 with reference TRBV28 and TRBJ2-5 gives the whole variable domain DVKVTQSSRYLVKRTGEKVFLECVQDMDHENMFWYRQDPGLGLRLIYFSYDVKMKEKGDIPEGYSVSREKKERFSLILESASTNQTSMYLCASSFRERWQETQYFGPGTRLLVL.

V usage is TRBV11-2 and J usage is TRBJ2-7; no definite D call. The CDR3 covers 15 residues. Looked up from germline, CDR1 is SGHAT and CDR2 is FQNNGV. V was shortened by 5 bases and J by 0 bases, with 14 bases between the two germline ends. This CDR3 is CASSPGDTSSYEQYF. CDR3 in DNA: TGTGCCAGCAGCCCAGGTGACACTTCCTCCTACGAGCAGTACTTC.

The rearrangement links TRBV10-1 to TRBJ2-2; maybe TRBD1 (5 bases). Trimming pared 4 bases from V and 0 bases from J, leaving 12 bases between. In germline, CDR1 is WNHNN, CDR2 SYGVQD (reference sequence). CDR3 length equals 16 residues. The chain's CDR3 is CASSAYRTANTGELFF. The CDR3 DNA reads as TGCGCCAGCAGTGCCTACAGGACCGCGAACACCGGGGAGCTGTTTTTT.

This chain links TRBV2 with TRBJ2-2; 9 bases match TRBD2. The length of the CDR3 is 17 residues. V shed 2 bases and J 1 base; nucleotides not matched to a gene: 5. Germline loops: CDR1 SNHLY, CDR2 FYNNEI. CDR3 sequence (DNA): TGTGCCAGCAGTGAAACCCGACTAGCGGTGAACACCGGGGAGCTGTTTTTT. Protein product: CASSETRLAVNTGELFF.

This chain joins TRBV7-6 and TRBJ2-7; the D gene is possibly TRBD1 (6 bases). This CDR3 region has 13 residues. Deletions cut 3 bases from V and 2 bases from J, with 8 bases between. Germline V gives CDR1 SGHVS, CDR2 FNYEAQ. In DNA, the CDR3 is TGTGCCAGCAGCTTGGGGGACACCTACGAGCAGTACTTC. Its translation: CASSLGDTYEQYF.

This rearrangement joins TRBV4-1 to TRBJ2-2; 7 bases map to TRBD1. The V gene end was trimmed by 8 bases and the J gene end by 1 base; junction bases not matched to a gene: 7. Germline V CDR1 and CDR2: MGHRA, YSYEKL. There are 15 residues in the CDR3. The CDR3 DNA reads TGCGCCAGCGCGTGGGGACAGCAGAACACCGGGGAGCTGTTTTTT. Translating it yields CASAWGQQNTGELFF.

CDR3 in amino acids: CASSSDGELDYGYTF. The CDR3 DNA reads TGTGCCAGCAGCTCGGACGGGGAATTAGACTATGGCTACACCTTC. J is TRBJ1-2 and V is TRBV7-8; D ambiguous. Per germline, CDR1 SGHVS and CDR2 FQNEAQ. The CDR3 spans 15 residues. V shed 4 bases and J shed 3 bases, with 15 bases lying between them.

The rearrangement links TRBV19 to TRBJ2-3, with D perhaps TRBD2 (5 bases). Trimming pared 5 bases from V and 0 bases from J, leaving 9 bases between. The germline V gene has CDR1 LNHDA and CDR2 SQIVND (reference sequence). The CDR3 totals 14 residues. CDR3 sequence reads: CASSPGVSTDTQYF. The DNA for the CDR3 is TGTGCCAGTAGTCCCGGGGTTAGCACAGATACGCAGTATTTT.

The rearrangement uses TRBV7-9 and TRBJ2-6; 10 positions agree with TRBD2. The CDR3 sequence is 19 residues long. Per the germline V gene, CDR1 is SEHNR and CDR2 is FQNEAQ (reference sequence). V lost 1 base to trimming and J lost 2 bases; unmatched junction nucleotides: 8. CDR3 DNA sequence: TGTGCCAGCAGCTTAGGGCTAGCGGGAGTTATCCCTGGGGCCAACGTCCTGACTTTC. Protein product: CASSLGLAGVIPGANVLTF.

This clone came up once. The chain uses TRBV4-1 and TRBJ1-2; D gene uncertain. V gave up 1 base and J gave up 7 bases, with 16 bases separating them. This CDR3 is 15 amino acids long. The germline V gene encodes CDR1 MGHRA and CDR2 YSYEKL. CDR3 amino acids: CASSQVGGEKGGYTF. In nucleotides, the CDR3 is TGCGCCAGCAGCCAAGTCGGCGGGGAGAAGGGTGGCTACACCTTC.

The chain has TRBV18 and TRBJ2-7; D tentatively reads TRBD1 or TRBD2 (5 bases each). V dropped 2 bases and J dropped 2 bases, with 16 bases sitting between them. The germline V gene encodes CDR1 KGHSH and CDR2 LQKENI. CDR3 length: 16 residues. Written as DNA, the CDR3 is TGTGCCAGCTCACCAAAAATCGGGGACGGGACCTACGAGCAGTACTTC. This encodes CASSPKIGDGTYEQYF.

The chain employs TRBV7-8 and TRBJ2-1; 8 positions agree with TRBD2. This CDR3 has 15 amino acids. With V trimmed by 5 bases and J by 2 bases, 5 bases remained unmatched. In germline, CDR1 is SGHVS, CDR2 FQNEAQ. The CDR3: CASSPSGSAYNEQFF. In nucleotides, the CDR3 is TGTGCCAGCAGCCCAAGCGGGAGTGCCTACAATGAGCAGTTCTTC. The whole variable domain, filled in from reference TRBV7-8 and TRBJ2-1, reads GAGVSQSPRYKVAKRGQDVALRCDPISGHVSLFWYQQALGQGPEFLTYFQNEAQLDKSGLPSDRFFAERPEGSVSTLKIQRTQQEDSAVYLCASSPSGSAYNEQFFGPGTRLTVL.

The chain carries TRBV28 and TRBJ2-1; 10 bases match TRBD2. The CDR3 is 16 amino acids. The V gene end was trimmed by 5 bases and the J gene end by 4 bases; junction bases not matched to a gene: 8. Looked up from germline, CDR1 is MDHEN and CDR2 is SYDVKM. Here the CDR3 DNA reads TGTGCCAGCAGTGCCCTAGCGGGAGAAGCTTACAATGAGCAGTTCTTC. Protein: CASSALAGEAYNEQFF.

The chain recombines TRBV4-1 with TRBJ1-1; D is unclear. CDR1 is MGHRA, CDR2 YSYEKL, per germline. This CDR3 is 12 amino acids long. Deletions cut 2 bases from V and 9 bases from J, with 10 bases between. Here the CDR3 DNA reads TGCGCCAGCAGCCAACTTTGGCAGAAAGCTTTCTTT. Its translation is CASSQLWQKAFF.

V and J are TRBV2 and TRBJ1-2; D call uncertain. Trimming cost V 3 bases and J 4 bases, with 12 bases left between them. Germline V gene sequence: CDR1 SNHLY, CDR2 FYNNEI. The CDR3 spans 14 residues. CDR3 region: CASSDGVLAYGYTF. The CDR3 nucleotides are TGTGCCAGCAGTGATGGGGTATTGGCCTATGGCTACACCTTC.